The 17 T cell receptor beta chains listed next were all sequenced from one sample in a study of blood T cell repertoires in COVID-19. TCRdb keeps only in-frame clones here, not all; method: immunoSEQ multiplex PCR. The table records a few hundred thousand clones, 88% of them present only once. The source material was PBMCs or T cells enriched from blood (not recorded which). Every receptor here comes from a middle-aged woman with acute COVID-19.

The V call is TRBV15, the J call TRBJ1-2, with 8 bases that match TRBD1. CDR1 LNHNV and CDR2 YYDKDF come from the germline V gene (reference sequence). V was pared by 8 bases and J by 8 bases, with 10 bases of the junction left unmatched. The CDR3 has 13 residues. The CDR3 reads CATSSTGGRGYTF. In DNA form, the CDR3 reads TGTGCCACCTCCAGTACAGGGGGACGGGGCTACACCTTC.

The chain employs TRBV7-9 and TRBJ1-1; D unresolved. This CDR3 spans 13 amino acids. Trimming took off 6 bases at V and 0 bases at J, with 8 bases between the two ends. The germline V gene has CDR1 SEHNR and CDR2 FQNEAQ (reference sequence). As DNA, the CDR3 is TGTGCCAGCAGTATAGTAATGAACACTGAAGCTTTCTTT. Its translation is CASSIVMNTEAFF.

The chain couples TRBV2 to TRBJ1-1, with D uncertain. Germline values: CDR1 SNHLY, CDR2 FYNNEI. V shed 2 bases and J shed 0 bases, with 10 bases lying between them. This CDR3 has 15 amino acids. For the CDR3, the DNA is TGTGCCAGCAGTGAATTGGGAGGTATGAACACTGAAGCTTTCTTT. Its protein product is CASSELGGMNTEAFF.

The chain recombines TRBV4-1 with TRBJ1-2, with 7 positions matching TRBD1. Looked up from germline, CDR1 is MGHRA and CDR2 is YSYEKL. After removal of 4 bases from V and 7 bases from J, the junction contained 6 bases not matched to a gene. The length of the CDR3 is 13 residues. The CDR3 bases are TGCGCCAGCAGCCGTGGACAGGCTAGTGGCTACACCTTC. This codes for CASSRGQASGYTF.

The chain links TRBV19 to TRBJ2-3; 10 nucleotides match TRBD2. Trimming cost V 5 bases and J 1 base; bases outside gene matches: 3. The CDR3 consists of 15 residues. CDR1 is LNHDA, CDR2 SQIVND, per germline (reference sequence). The CDR3 reads CASSFTSGGTDTQYF. CDR3 nucleotide sequence: TGTGCCAGTAGTTTCACTAGCGGGGGCACAGATACGCAGTATTTT.

The V gene is TRBV27, the J gene TRBJ2-7; 7 bases match TRBD2. Looked up from germline, CDR1 is MNHEY and CDR2 is SMNVEV (reference sequence). Germline trimming cut 5 bases from V and 1 base from J; bases unmatched to any gene: 8. The CDR3 extends over 15 amino acids. CDR3 region: CASSLSGRGSYEQYF. The CDR3 nucleotides read TGTGCCAGCAGTCTTAGCGGGCGGGGGTCCTACGAGCAGTACTTC.

This clone was recorded only once. V is TRBV28 and J is TRBJ2-1; TRBD2 matches at 8 bases. With V trimmed by 5 bases and J by 4 bases, 10 bases remained unmatched. This CDR3 contains 16 residues. From germline, CDR1 is MDHEN and CDR2 SYDVKM. CDR3 residues: CASSPRSGTVYNEQFF. The CDR3 bases are TGTGCCAGCAGTCCACGTAGCGGGACCGTATACAATGAGCAGTTCTTC. The full variable domain, its missing parts supplied by reference TRBV28 and TRBJ2-1, is DVKVTQSSRYLVKRTGEKVFLECVQDMDHENMFWYRQDPGLGLRLIYFSYDVKMKEKGDIPEGYSVSREKKERFSLILESASTNQTSMYLCASSPRSGTVYNEQFFGPGTRLTVL.

This clone was seen once. DNA of the CDR3: TGTGCCTGGAGCCACTTAGCGGATATCAACACCGGGGAGCTGTTTTTT. Residues: CAWSHLADINTGELFF. The chain couples TRBV30 to TRBJ2-2, with D maybe TRBD2 (6 bases). Per the germline V gene, CDR1 is GTSNPN and CDR2 is SVGIG (reference sequence). There are 16 residues in the CDR3. Trimming cost V 3 bases and J 2 bases, with 16 bases left between them.

This clone was seen only once. The chain uses TRBV28 and TRBJ2-7; 7 bases are a match to TRBD1. Germline V gene data show CDR1 as MDHEN and CDR2 as SYDVKM. This CDR3 has 15 amino acids. Germline trimming cut 5 bases from V and 1 base from J; bases unmatched to any gene: 8. The CDR3: CASSQTGYGSYEQYV. The CDR3 DNA follows: TGTGCCAGCAGTCAGACAGGGTACGGGTCCTACGAGCAGTACGTC.

This chain uses TRBV7-9 with TRBJ2-2; a weak D match, TRBD2 (5 bases). Germline lookup yields CDR1 SEHNR and CDR2 FQNEAQ (reference sequence). There are 15 residues in the CDR3. Between the trimmed V and J ends, which lost 4 bases and 4 bases, there was a span of 13 bases. CDR3 sequence (DNA): TGTGCCAGCAGCTCATGGCGGGTGGCCACCGGGGAGCTGTTTTTT. This codes for CASSSWRVATGELFF.

This sequence joins TRBV18 and TRBJ2-3, with D possibly being TRBD1 (7 bases). The CDR3 loop spans 15 amino acids. Trimming cost V 2 bases and J 2 bases, with 11 bases left between them. CDR1 is KGHSH and CDR2 is LQKENI in the germline V gene. Here the CDR3 reads CASSPAGQLTDTQYF. In DNA, the CDR3 is TGTGCCAGCTCACCAGCGGGACAGCTCACAGATACGCAGTATTTT.

This chain uses TRBV6-5 with TRBJ2-2; D unclear. The CDR3 runs to 13 residues. Trimming took 5 bases from V and 2 from J, leaving 6 bases between them. Germline CDR1 is MNHEY and CDR2 is SVGAGI. This CDR3 is CASSTINTGELFF. The CDR3 DNA follows: TGTGCCAGCAGTACTATAAACACCGGGGAGCTGTTTTTT.

This chain connects TRBV6-6 to TRBJ2-7; TRBD2 agrees at 8 bases. V lost 7 bases, J lost 3 bases, and 5 bases stayed unmatched. The CDR3 is 13 amino acids. Germline values: CDR1 MNHNY, CDR2 SVGAGI (reference sequence). The CDR3, as DNA: TGTGCCAGCAACTCGGCGGGGGGCTACGAGCAGTACGTC. Its translation: CASNSAGGYEQYV.

The chain is built from TRBV5-6 and TRBJ2-2; D is perhaps TRBD1 (5 bases). The ends were cut back, 2 bases at V and 8 bases at J, with 16 bases in the middle. The CDR3 sequence is 15 residues long. Germline V gives CDR1 SGHDT, CDR2 YYEEEE. CDR3 in amino acids: CASSFQGFSYGELFF. CDR3 coding DNA: TGTGCCAGCAGCTTCCAGGGTTTCTCTTATGGGGAGCTGTTTTTT.

A remark on this clone: Its ends do not fully match the called genes, so a read error is possible. The V gene is TRBV6-1, the J gene TRBJ1-1; D not certain. The germline V gene has CDR1 MNHNS and CDR2 SASEGT. The CDR3 contains 14 residues. The CDR3 sequence is CASSELLTGSYKTF. The DNA for the CDR3 is TGTGCCAGCAGTGAACTCTTAACCGGGTCGTACAAAACATTT.

This clone was detected once. The chain links TRBV2 to TRBJ1-5; D is uncertain. This CDR3 is 13 amino acids long. With 6 bases removed from V and 12 bases from J, the gap between germline ends came to 18 bases. Germline CDR1 SNHLY, CDR2 FYNNEI. DNA of the CDR3: TGTGCCAGCAGCGACATGGTTTTTCGGCGCCAGCATTTT. Translation gives CASSDMVFRRQHF.

This chain links TRBV18 with TRBJ1-1; D gene uncertain. The CDR3 loop spans 13 amino acids. The germline gives CDR1 KGHSH, CDR2 LQKENI. Trimming took 2 bases from V and 3 from J, leaving 7 bases between them. The CDR3, as DNA: TGTGCCAGCTCACCAAATCTTCACACTGAAGCTTTCTTT. Its translation: CASSPNLHTEAFF.